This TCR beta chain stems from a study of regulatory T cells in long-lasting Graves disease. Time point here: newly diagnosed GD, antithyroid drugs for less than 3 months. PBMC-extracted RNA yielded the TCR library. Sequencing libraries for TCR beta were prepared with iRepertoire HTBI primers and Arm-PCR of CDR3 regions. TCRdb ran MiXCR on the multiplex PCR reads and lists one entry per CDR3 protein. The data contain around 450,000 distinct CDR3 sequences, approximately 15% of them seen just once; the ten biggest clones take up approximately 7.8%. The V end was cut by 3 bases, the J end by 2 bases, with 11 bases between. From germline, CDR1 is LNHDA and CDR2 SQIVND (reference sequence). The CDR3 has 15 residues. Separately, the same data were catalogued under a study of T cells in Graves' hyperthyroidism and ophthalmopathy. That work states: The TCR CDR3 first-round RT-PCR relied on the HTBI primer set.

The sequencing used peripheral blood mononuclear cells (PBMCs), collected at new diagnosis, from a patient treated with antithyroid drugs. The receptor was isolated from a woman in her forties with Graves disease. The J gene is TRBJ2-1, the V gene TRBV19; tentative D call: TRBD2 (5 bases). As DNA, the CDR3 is TGTGCCAGTAGTATGGCGGGCAGAACCTACAATGAGCAGTTCTTC. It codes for CASSMAGRTYNEQFF.